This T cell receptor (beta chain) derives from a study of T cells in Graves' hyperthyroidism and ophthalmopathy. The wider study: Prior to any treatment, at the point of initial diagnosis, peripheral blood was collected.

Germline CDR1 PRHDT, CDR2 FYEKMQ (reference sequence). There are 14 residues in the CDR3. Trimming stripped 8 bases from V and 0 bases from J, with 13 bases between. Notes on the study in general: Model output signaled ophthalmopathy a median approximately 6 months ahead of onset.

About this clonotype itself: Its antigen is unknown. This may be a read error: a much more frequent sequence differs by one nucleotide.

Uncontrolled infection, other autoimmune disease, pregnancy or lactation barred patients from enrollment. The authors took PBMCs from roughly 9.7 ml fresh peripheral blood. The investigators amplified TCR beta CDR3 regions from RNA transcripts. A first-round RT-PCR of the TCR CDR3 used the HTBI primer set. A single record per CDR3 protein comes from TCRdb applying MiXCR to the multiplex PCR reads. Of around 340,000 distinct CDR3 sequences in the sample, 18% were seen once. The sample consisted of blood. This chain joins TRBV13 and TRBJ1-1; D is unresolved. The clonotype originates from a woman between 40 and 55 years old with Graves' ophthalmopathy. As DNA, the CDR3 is TGTGCCAGCGGGTATATCGGGATGAACACTGAAGCTTTCTTT. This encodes CASGYIGMNTEAFF.